The next 14 T cell receptor beta chains were all read from a single sample in a study of cytomegalovirus exposure and HLA in healthy donors (dated by TCRdb to 2015 to 2018). Library generation was performed with the immunoSEQ multiplex PCR assay. A mixture of 60 forward primers for TCR Vbeta segments and 13 reverse primers for TCR Jbeta segments was used in the multiplex PCR. In TCRdb, the immuneACCESS table is reduced to in-frame sequences with V and J assigned. These tables do not hold every clone; where another copy was compared, an unresolved V gene accounts for under half, and the others remain unexplained. This sample has approximately 130,000 clones in its table, and about two thirds of those were observed once. The top ten hold under 5.5% of the sample. Sequencing was done on a sample of PBMCs. The receptors come from a man between 45 and 60 years old in good health and CMV-seropositive.

The chain has TRBV11-2 and TRBJ2-1; 8 bases line up with TRBD2. The CDR3 runs 14 residues. Germline CDR1 reads SGHAT; CDR2 reads FQNNGV. V lost 5 bases, J lost 10 bases, and 10 bases stayed unmatched. CDR3 protein: CASSPTSGGSEQFF. The CDR3 bases are TGTGCCAGCAGCCCCACCTCGGGGGGGTCAGAGCAGTTCTTC.

The CDR3 nucleotides read TGCGCAGGTCTCAAGGGGGAAGGAAACATTCAGTACTTC. This sequence encodes CAGLKGEGNIQYF. This chain links TRBV29-1 with TRBJ2-4; D might be TRBD1 (6 bases). Per the germline V gene, CDR1 is SQVTM and CDR2 is ANQGSEA. The CDR3 is made up of 13 amino acids.

V and J are TRBV5-1 and TRBJ1-5; tentative D call: TRBD1 (5 bases). Trimming removed 0 bases from V and 11 bases from J, with 15 bases in between. There are 14 residues in the CDR3. Germline CDR1 SGHRS, CDR2 YFSETQ. The DNA of the CDR3 is TGCGCCAGCAGCTTGGTGGGAGGACCAGGGTCCCAGCATTTT. Translated, it gives CASSLVGGPGSQHF.

The genes are TRBV7-8 and TRBJ2-7; 7 bases align to TRBD1. The CDR3 has 12 amino acids. J was trimmed by 5 bases and V by 5 bases; bases with no gene match: 3. The germline V gene has CDR1 SGHVS and CDR2 FQNEAQ. In DNA, the CDR3 is TGTGCCAGCAGCCCTGACAGGGACGAGCAGTACTTC. Its protein product is CASSPDRDEQYF.

This clone showed up just once. The CDR3 DNA reads TGTGCCAGTAGTCGCCGGACAGGGGAAAACTACGAGCAGTACTTC. Residues: CASSRRTGENYEQYF. J is TRBJ2-7 and V is TRBV19; 9 bases map to TRBD1. The CDR3 has 15 amino acids. V gave up 5 bases and J gave up 3 bases; unmatched junction bases: 8. Germline-derived CDR1 and CDR2 are LNHDA and SQIVND (reference sequence).

V is TRBV5-8 and J is TRBJ1-2, with a weak D call TRBD1 (6 bases). The CDR3 runs 13 residues. Germline CDR1 reads SGHTS; CDR2 reads YDEGEE. V dropped 7 bases and J dropped 1 base, with 11 bases sitting between them. CDR3 amino acids: CASGNRDNYGYTF. The CDR3 DNA sequence: TGTGCCAGCGGGAACAGGGATAACTATGGCTACACCTTC.

V gene TRBV5-1 combines with J gene TRBJ2-5, with 8 positions matching TRBD1. Germline values: CDR1 SGHRS, CDR2 YFSETQ. Trimming at V came to 1 base and at J to 0 bases, leaving 2 bases not matched to a gene. The CDR3 loop spans 15 amino acids. The DNA of the CDR3 is TGCGCCAGCAGCTTGACAGGGGGTTACCAAGAGACCCAGTACTTC. Encoded protein: CASSLTGGYQETQYF.

V usage is TRBV5-6 and J usage is TRBJ2-5; D is unclear. Trimming pared 6 bases from V and 0 bases from J, leaving 15 bases between. CDR1 and CDR2 from the germline V gene are SGHDT and YYEEEE. The CDR3 sequence is 15 residues long. The chain's CDR3 is CASTRGTLYQETQYF. The CDR3 coding sequence is TGTGCCAGCACCAGAGGAACACTGTACCAAGAGACCCAGTACTTC.

CDR3 in amino acids: CASSLGRAETQYF. CDR3 in DNA: TGTGCCAGCAGCTTGGGCAGGGCGGAGACCCAGTACTTC. This chain connects TRBV5-4 to TRBJ2-5, with D perhaps matching TRBD1 (5 bases). V was shortened by 0 bases and J by 5 bases, with 8 bases between the two germline ends. There are 13 residues in the CDR3. CDR1 is SGHNT, CDR2 YYREEE, per germline (reference sequence).

V usage is TRBV7-2 and J usage is TRBJ2-5; D perhaps matches TRBD2 (6 bases). The V gene lost 3 bases and the J gene lost 5 bases, with 10 bases spanning the gap. The CDR3 length is 13 residues. Germline CDR1 and CDR2: SGHTA and FQGNSA. The CDR3 spells CASSFGSGETQYF. In nucleotides, the CDR3 is TGTGCCAGCAGCTTCGGGAGTGGCGAGACCCAGTACTTC.

The J gene is TRBJ1-1, the V gene TRBV7-9, with no clear D. Between the trimmed V and J ends, which lost 5 bases and 3 bases, there was a span of 19 bases. The germline V gene encodes CDR1 SEHNR and CDR2 FQNEAQ (reference sequence). This CDR3 has 16 residues. DNA of the CDR3: TGTGCCAGCAGCCTCCCCACCTTAGACAAACACACTGAAGCTTTCTTT. Translating gives CASSLPTLDKHTEAFF.

The chain employs TRBV11-3 and TRBJ2-5; 8 bases fit TRBD2. The trim removed 4 bases at V and 4 bases at J, leaving 17 bases unmatched. Germline CDR1 is SGHNT and CDR2 is YENEEA. This CDR3 contains 18 residues. For the CDR3, the DNA is TGTGCCAGCAGCTATTATCGGGCCCCGGGGCTAGCGGGAGAGACCCAGTACTTC. It is translated as CASSYYRAPGLAGETQYF. The full variable domain, completed using reference TRBV11-3 and TRBJ2-5, is EAGVVQSPRYKIIEKKQPVAFWCNPISGHNTLYWYLQNLGQGPELLIRYENEEAVDDSQLPKDRFSAERLKGVDSTLKIQPAELGDSAVYLCASSYYRAPGLAGETQYFGPGTRLLVL.

A few counts support this clone. This chain links TRBV6-1 with TRBJ2-7, with 10 bases fitting TRBD2. CDR3 size: 14 residues. Trimming removed 6 bases from V and 4 bases from J; junction bases left unmatched: 6. The germline V gene has CDR1 MNHNS and CDR2 SASEGT. Here the CDR3 reads CASRPLAGEYEQYF. The DNA of the CDR3 is TGTGCCAGCAGACCCCTAGCGGGAGAGTACGAGCAGTACTTC.

This sequence joins TRBV29-1 and TRBJ2-1, with TRBD2 as a possible D gene (5 bases). CDR1 is SQVTM, CDR2 ANQGSEA, per germline. The CDR3 runs to 14 residues. V was trimmed by 3 bases and J by 9 bases, leaving 18 bases between them. The CDR3 region has the DNA TGCAGCGTTGAGTTTTCGGGTCCGGCGGGTGAGCAGTTCTTC. It codes for CSVEFSGPAGEQFF.